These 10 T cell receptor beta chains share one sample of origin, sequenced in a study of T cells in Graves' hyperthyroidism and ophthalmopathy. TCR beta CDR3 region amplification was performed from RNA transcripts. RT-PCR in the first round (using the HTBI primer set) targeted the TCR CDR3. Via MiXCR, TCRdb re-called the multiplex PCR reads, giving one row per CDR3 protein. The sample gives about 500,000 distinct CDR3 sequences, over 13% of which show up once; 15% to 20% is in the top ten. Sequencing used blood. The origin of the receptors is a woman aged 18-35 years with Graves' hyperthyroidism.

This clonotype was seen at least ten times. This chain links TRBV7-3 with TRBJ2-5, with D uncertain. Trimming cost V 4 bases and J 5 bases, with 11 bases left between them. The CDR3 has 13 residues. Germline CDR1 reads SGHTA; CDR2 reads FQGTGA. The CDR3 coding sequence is TGTGCCAGCAGCTCAAAACGGACGGAGACCCAGTACTTC. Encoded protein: CASSSKRTETQYF. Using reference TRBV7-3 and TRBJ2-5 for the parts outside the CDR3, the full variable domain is GAGVSQTPSNKVTEKGKYVELRCDPISGHTALYWYRQSLGQGPEFLIYFQGTGAADDSGLPNDRFFAVRPEGSVSTLKIQRTERGDSAVYLCASSSKRTETQYFGPGTRLLVL.

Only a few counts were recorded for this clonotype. CDR3 nucleotides: TGTGCCAGCAGCTCGACAGGGTCCCCCTATGGCTACACCTTC. This sequence encodes CASSSTGSPYGYTF. The chain uses TRBV7-9 and TRBJ1-2; 7 bases align to TRBD1. The CDR3 runs 14 residues. Germline CDR1 reads SEHNR; CDR2 reads FQNEAQ (reference sequence). The V gene end was trimmed by 4 bases and the J gene end by 4 bases; junction bases not matched to a gene: 6.

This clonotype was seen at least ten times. This CDR3 reads CAWKQDLNTEAFF. CDR3 nucleotides: TGTGCCTGGAAACAGGATTTGAACACTGAAGCTTTCTTT. The genes are TRBV30 and TRBJ1-1, with a weak D call TRBD1 (5 bases). Trimming left V 4 bases short and J 0 bases short, with 9 bases between. In germline, CDR1 is GTSNPN, CDR2 SVGIG (reference sequence). The CDR3 sequence is 13 residues long.

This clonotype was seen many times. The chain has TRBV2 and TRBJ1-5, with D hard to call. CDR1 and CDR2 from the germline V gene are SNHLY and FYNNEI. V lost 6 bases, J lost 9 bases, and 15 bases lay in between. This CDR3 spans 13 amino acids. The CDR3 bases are TGTGCCAGCAGACCCACGGGGAGTGGGCCCCAGCATTTT. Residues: CASRPTGSGPQHF.

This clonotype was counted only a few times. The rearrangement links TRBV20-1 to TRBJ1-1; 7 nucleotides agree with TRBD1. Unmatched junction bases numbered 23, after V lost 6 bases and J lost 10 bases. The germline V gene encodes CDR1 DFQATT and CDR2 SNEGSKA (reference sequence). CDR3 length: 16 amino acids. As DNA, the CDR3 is TGCAGTGCGGACGACCCGAAGACAGGGAGGGGAAGAGGAGCTTTCTTT. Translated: CSADDPKTGRGRGAFF.

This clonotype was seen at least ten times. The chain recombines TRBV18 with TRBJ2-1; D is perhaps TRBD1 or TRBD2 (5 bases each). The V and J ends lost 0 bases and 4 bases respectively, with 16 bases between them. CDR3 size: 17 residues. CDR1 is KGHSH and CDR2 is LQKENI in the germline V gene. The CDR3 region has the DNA TGTGCCAGCTCACCACCTCAGGGAGTTCAAAATTACAATGAGCAGTTCTTC. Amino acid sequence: CASSPPQGVQNYNEQFF.

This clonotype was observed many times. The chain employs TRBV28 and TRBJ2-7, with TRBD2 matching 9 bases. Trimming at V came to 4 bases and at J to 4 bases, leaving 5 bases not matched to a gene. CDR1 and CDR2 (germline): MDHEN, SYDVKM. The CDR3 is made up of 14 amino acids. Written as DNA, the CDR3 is TGTGCCAGCAGTTCGGCGGGAGGGGGTTACGAGCAGTACTTC. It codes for CASSSAGGGYEQYF. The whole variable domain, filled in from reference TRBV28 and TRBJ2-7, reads DVKVTQSSRYLVKRTGEKVFLECVQDMDHENMFWYRQDPGLGLRLIYFSYDVKMKEKGDIPEGYSVSREKKERFSLILESASTNQTSMYLCASSSAGGGYEQYFGPGTRLTVT.

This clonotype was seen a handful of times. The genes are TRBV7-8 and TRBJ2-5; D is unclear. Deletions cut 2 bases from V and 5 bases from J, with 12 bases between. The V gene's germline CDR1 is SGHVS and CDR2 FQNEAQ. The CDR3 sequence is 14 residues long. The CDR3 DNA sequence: TGTGCCAGCAGCTTAAGGCCCCCACGGGAGACCCAGTACTTC. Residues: CASSLRPPRETQYF. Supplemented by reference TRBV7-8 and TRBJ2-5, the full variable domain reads GAGVSQSPRYKVAKRGQDVALRCDPISGHVSLFWYQQALGQGPEFLTYFQNEAQLDKSGLPSDRFFAERPEGSVSTLKIQRTQQEDSAVYLCASSLRPPRETQYFGPGTRLLVL.

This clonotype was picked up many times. The CDR3 here is CASGVRGEQYV. As DNA, the CDR3 is TGTGCCAGCGGAGTCAGGGGTGAGCAGTACGTC. This chain joins TRBV2 and TRBJ2-7; perhaps TRBD1 as D (6 bases). The CDR3 covers 11 residues. The germline CDR1 and CDR2 sequences are SNHLY and FYNNEI. The V end lost 8 bases, the J end lost 7 bases, and 12 bases lay between the germline ends.

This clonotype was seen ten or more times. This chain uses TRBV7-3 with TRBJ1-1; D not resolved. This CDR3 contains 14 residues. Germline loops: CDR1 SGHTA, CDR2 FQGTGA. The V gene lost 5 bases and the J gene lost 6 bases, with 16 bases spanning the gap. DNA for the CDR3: TGTGCCAGCAGCCTAAGCCCCGATGTAGCTGAAGCTTTCTTT. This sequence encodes CASSLSPDVAEAFF.